The 4 T cell receptor beta chains below come from one sample, sequenced in a study of blood T cell repertoires in COVID-19. Sequencing was performed with immunoSEQ multiplex PCR; in TCRdb, only in-frame clones are kept and a portion is missing. The repertoire holds 190,000 or so clones, with about 87% as singletons. The sequenced sample consisted of PBMCs or T cells enriched from blood (not recorded which). The receptors shown here come from a man younger than 45 who had recovered from COVID-19.

This clone was seen once. The chain is built from TRBV21-1 and TRBJ1-3. TRBV21-1 is deemed a pseudogene. The CDR3 spans 12 residues. In nucleotides, the CDR3 is TGTGCCAGGCTTGACCAGGGAGGCACCATATATTTT. Its translation is CARLDQGGTIYF.

The chain joins TRBV9 to TRBJ1-5; the match to TRBD1 covers 10 bases. V was pared by 0 bases and J by 0 bases, with 15 bases of the junction left unmatched. Germline V gives CDR1 SGDLS, CDR2 YYNGEE. CDR3 size: 21 residues. The CDR3 region is CASSVAVPGQGSTYSNQPQHF. The CDR3, as DNA: TGTGCCAGCAGCGTAGCGGTCCCGGGACAGGGGTCAACCTATAGCAATCAGCCCCAGCATTTT.

The V and J genes are TRBV15 and TRBJ2-2; 8 bases fit TRBD2. Germline trimming cut 6 bases from V and 0 bases from J; bases unmatched to any gene: 12. This CDR3 has 18 residues. Germline V lookup: CDR1 LNHNV, CDR2 YYDKDF (reference sequence). CDR3 amino acids: CATRETGLVFANTGELFF. The CDR3 DNA sequence: TGTGCCACCAGAGAGACGGGACTAGTATTCGCGAACACCGGGGAGCTGTTTTTT.

The chain recombines TRBV29-1 with TRBJ2-1; tentatively, D is TRBD2 (5 bases). V dropped 0 bases and J dropped 3 bases, with 9 bases sitting between them. The CDR3 loop spans 14 amino acids. Germline assignment: CDR1 SQVTM and CDR2 ANQGSEA. CDR3 nucleotides: TGCAGCGTTGAAGATACCCGGGACTACAATGAGCAGTTCTTC. Residues: CSVEDTRDYNEQFF.